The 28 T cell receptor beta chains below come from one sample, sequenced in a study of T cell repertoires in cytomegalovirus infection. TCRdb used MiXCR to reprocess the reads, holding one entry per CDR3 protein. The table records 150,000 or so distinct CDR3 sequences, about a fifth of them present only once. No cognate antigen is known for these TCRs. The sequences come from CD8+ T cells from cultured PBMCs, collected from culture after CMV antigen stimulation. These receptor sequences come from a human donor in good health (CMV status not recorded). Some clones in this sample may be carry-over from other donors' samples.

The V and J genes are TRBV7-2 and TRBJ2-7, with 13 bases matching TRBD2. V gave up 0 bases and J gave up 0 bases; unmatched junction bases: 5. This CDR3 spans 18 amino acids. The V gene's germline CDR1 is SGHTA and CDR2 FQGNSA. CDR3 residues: CASSLALAGGDLSYEQYF. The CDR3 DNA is TGTGCCAGCAGCTTAGCACTAGCGGGGGGGGATCTCTCCTACGAGCAGTACTTC.

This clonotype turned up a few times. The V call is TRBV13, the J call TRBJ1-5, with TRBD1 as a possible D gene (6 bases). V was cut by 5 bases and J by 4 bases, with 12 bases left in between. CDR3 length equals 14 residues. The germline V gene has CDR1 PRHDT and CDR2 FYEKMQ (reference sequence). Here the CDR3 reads CASSPGRGNQPQHF. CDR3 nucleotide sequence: TGTGCCAGCAGCCCCGGAAGGGGGAATCAGCCCCAGCATTTT.

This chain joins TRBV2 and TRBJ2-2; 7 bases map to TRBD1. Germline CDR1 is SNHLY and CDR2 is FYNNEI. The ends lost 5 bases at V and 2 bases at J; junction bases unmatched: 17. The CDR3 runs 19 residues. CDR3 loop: CASSLFRDRPSLNTGELFF. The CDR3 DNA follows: TGTGCCAGCAGTTTGTTCCGGGACAGACCTTCTCTTAACACCGGGGAGCTGTTTTTT.

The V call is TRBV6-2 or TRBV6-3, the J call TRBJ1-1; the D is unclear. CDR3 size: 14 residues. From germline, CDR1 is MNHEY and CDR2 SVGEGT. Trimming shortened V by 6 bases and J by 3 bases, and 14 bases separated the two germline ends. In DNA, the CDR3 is TGTGCCAGCAGACAGAATAAAGTCGACACTGAAGCTTTCTTT. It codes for CASRQNKVDTEAFF.

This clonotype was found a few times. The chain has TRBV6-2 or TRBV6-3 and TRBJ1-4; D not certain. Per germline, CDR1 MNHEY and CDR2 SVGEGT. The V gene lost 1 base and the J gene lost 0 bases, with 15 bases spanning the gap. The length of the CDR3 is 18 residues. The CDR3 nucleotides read TGTGCCAGCAGTTACTTCGCGGACGTAGATGCAACTAATGAAAAACTGTTTTTT. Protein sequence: CASSYFADVDATNEKLFF.

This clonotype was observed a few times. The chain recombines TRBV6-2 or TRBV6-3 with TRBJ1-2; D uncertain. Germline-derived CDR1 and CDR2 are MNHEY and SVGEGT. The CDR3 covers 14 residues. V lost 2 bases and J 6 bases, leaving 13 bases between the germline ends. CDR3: CASSYVYSEDGYTF. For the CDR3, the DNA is TGTGCCAGCAGTTACGTGTATTCTGAAGATGGCTACACCTTC.

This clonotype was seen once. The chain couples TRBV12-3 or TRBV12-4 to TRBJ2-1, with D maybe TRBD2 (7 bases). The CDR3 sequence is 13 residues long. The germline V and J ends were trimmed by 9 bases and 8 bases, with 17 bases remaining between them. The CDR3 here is CASRKGGRDEQFF. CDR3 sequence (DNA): TGTGCCAGTAGGAAGGGGGGGCGCGATGAGCAGTTCTTC.

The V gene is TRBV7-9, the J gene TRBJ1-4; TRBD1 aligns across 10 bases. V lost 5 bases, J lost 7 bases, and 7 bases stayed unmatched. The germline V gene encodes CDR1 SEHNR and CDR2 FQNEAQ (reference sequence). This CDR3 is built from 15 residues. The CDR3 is CASSPRTGGGEKLFF. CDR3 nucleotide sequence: TGTGCCAGCAGCCCAAGGACAGGGGGAGGTGAAAAACTGTTTTTT.

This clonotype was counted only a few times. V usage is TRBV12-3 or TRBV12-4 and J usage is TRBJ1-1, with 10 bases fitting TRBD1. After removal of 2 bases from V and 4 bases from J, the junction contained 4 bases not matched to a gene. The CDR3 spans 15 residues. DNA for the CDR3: TGTGCCAGCAGTTTAAGACAGGGGGCGATCACTGAAGCTTTCTTT. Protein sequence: CASSLRQGAITEAFF.

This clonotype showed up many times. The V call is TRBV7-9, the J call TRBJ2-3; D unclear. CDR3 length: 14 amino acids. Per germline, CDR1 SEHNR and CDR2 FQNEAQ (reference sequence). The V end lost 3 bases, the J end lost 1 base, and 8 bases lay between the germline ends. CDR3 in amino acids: CASSFVAGTDTQYF. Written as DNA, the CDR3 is TGTGCCAGCAGCTTTGTGGCTGGCACAGATACGCAGTATTTT. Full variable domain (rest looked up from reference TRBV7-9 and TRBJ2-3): DTGVSQNPRHKITKRGQNVTFRCDPISEHNRLYWYRQTLGQGPEFLTYFQNEAQLEKSRLLSDRFSAERPKGSFSTLEIQRTEQGDSAMYLCASSFVAGTDTQYFGPGTRLTVL.

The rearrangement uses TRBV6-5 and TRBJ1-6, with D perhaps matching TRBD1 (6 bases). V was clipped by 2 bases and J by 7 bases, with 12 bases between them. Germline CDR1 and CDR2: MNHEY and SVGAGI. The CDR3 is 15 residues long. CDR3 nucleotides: TGTGCCAGCAGTTACGGGGCAGGGGAGAATTCACCCCTCCACTTT. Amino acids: CASSYGAGENSPLHF.

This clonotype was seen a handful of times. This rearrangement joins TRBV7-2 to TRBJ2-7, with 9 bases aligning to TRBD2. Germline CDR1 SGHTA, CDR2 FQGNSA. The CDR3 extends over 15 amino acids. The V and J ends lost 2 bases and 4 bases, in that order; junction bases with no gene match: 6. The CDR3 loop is CASSLQLAGKYEQYF. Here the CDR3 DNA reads TGTGCCAGCAGCTTACAGCTAGCGGGGAAGTACGAGCAGTACTTC.

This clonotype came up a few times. This chain's CDR3 is CASSLEEGLAGGATDTQYF. The CDR3 nucleotides read TGTGCCAGCAGCTTAGAGGAGGGACTAGCGGGGGGTGCCACAGATACGCAGTATTTT. J is TRBJ2-3 and V is TRBV7-2; 15 nucleotides line up with TRBD2. CDR1 and CDR2 (germline): SGHTA, FQGNSA. The ends lost 1 base at V and 2 bases at J; junction bases unmatched: 7. This CDR3 has 19 residues.

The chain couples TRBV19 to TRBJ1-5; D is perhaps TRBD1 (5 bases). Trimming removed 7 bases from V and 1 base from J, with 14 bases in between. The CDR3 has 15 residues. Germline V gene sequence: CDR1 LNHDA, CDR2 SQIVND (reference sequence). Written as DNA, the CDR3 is TGTGCCAGTAACCAGGGTATTTTGAGCAATCAGCCCCAGCATTTT. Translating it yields CASNQGILSNQPQHF. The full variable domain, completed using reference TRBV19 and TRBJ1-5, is DGGITQSPKYLFRKEGQNVTLSCEQNLNHDAMYWYRQDPGQGLRLIYYSQIVNDFQKGDIAEGYSVSREKKESFPLTVTSAQKNPTAFYLCASNQGILSNQPQHFGDGTRLSIL.

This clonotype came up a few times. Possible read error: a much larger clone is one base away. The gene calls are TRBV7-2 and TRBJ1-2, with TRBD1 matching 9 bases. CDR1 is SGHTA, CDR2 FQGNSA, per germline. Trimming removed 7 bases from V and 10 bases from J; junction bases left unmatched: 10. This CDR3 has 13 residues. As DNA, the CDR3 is TGTGCCAGCACCTTGCGGGACAGGGTCGACTACACCTTC. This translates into CASTLRDRVDYTF.

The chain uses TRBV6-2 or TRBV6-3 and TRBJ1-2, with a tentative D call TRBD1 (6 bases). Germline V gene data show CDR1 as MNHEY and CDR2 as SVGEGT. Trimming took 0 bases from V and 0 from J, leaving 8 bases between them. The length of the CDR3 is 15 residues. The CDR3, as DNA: TGTGCCAGCAGTTACTCGTGGACAGCTAACTATGGCTACACCTTC. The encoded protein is CASSYSWTANYGYTF.

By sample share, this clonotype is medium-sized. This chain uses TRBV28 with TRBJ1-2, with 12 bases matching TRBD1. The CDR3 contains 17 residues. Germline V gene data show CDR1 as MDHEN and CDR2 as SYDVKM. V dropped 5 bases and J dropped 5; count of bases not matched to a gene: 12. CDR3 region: CASSTGTGGVLKYGYTF. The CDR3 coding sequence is TGTGCCAGCAGTACTGGGACAGGGGGCGTCTTAAAGTATGGCTACACCTTC.

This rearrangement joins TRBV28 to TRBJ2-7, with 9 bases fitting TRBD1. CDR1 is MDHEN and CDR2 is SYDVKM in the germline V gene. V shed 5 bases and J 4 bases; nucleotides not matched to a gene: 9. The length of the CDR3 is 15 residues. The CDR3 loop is CASSNTGTGLYEQYF. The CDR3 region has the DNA TGTGCCAGCAGTAACACCGGGACAGGGCTGTACGAGCAGTACTTC. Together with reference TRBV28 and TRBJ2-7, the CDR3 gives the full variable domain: DVKVTQSSRYLVKRTGEKVFLECVQDMDHENMFWYRQDPGLGLRLIYFSYDVKMKEKGDIPEGYSVSREKKERFSLILESASTNQTSMYLCASSNTGTGLYEQYFGPGTRLTVT.

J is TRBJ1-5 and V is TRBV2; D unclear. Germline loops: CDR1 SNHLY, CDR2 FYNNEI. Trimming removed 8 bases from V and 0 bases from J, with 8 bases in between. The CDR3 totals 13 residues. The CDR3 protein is CASGLASNQPQHF. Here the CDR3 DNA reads TGTGCCAGCGGACTGGCTAGCAATCAGCCCCAGCATTTT.

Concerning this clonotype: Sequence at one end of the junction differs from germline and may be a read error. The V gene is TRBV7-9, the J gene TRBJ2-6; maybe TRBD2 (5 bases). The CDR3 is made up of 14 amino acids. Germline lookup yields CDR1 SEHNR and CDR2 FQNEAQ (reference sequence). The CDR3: CASSPPGSENGLTF. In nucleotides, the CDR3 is TGTGCCAGCAGCCCTCCGGGATCAGAGAACGGCCTGACTTTC.

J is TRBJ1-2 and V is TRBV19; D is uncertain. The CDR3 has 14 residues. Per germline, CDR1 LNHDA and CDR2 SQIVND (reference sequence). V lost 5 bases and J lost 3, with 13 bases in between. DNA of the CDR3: TGTGCCAGTAGTGTGGGTGGGCCCGACTATGGCTACACCTTC. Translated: CASSVGGPDYGYTF.

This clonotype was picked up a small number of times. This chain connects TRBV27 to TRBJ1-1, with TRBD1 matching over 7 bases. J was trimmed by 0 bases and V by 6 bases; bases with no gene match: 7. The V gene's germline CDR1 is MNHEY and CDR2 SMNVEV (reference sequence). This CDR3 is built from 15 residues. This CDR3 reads CASSRQTGLNTEAFF. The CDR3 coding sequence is TGTGCCAGCAGCCGTCAGACAGGGCTGAACACTGAAGCTTTCTTT.

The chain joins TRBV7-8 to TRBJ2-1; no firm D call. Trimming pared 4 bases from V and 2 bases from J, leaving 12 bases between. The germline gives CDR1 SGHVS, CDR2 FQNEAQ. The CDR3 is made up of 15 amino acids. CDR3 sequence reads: CASSSPWAAYNEQFF. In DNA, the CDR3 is TGTGCCAGCAGCTCCCCCTGGGCAGCCTACAATGAGCAGTTCTTC. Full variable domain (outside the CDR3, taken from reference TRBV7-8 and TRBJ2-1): GAGVSQSPRYKVAKRGQDVALRCDPISGHVSLFWYQQALGQGPEFLTYFQNEAQLDKSGLPSDRFFAERPEGSVSTLKIQRTQQEDSAVYLCASSSPWAAYNEQFFGPGTRLTVL.

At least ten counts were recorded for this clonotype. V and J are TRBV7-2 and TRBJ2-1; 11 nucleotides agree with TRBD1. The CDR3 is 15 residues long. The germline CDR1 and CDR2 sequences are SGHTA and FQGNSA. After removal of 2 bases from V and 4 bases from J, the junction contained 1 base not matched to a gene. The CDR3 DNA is TGTGCCAGCAGCTTACGGGACAGGGGGTACAATGAGCAGTTCTTC. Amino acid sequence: CASSLRDRGYNEQFF.

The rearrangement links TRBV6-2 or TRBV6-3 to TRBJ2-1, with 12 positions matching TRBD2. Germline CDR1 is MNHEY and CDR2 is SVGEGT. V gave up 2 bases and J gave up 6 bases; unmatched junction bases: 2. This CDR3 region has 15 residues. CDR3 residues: CASSYLAGGRNEQFF. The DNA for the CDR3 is TGTGCCAGCAGTTACCTAGCGGGGGGGCGCAATGAGCAGTTCTTC.

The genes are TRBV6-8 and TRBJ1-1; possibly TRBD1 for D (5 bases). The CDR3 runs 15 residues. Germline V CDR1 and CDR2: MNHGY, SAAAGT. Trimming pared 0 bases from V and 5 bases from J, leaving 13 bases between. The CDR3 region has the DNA TGTGCCAGCAGTTACTCGCGCGGGGGAACAACTGAAGCTTTCTTT. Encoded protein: CASSYSRGGTTEAFF.

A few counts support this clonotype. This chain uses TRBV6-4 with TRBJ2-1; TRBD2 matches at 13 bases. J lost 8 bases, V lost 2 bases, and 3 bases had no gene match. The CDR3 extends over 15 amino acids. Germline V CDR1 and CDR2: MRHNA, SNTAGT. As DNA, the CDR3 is TGTGCCAGCAGTGACACTAGCGGGGGGGCCGATGAGCAGTTCTTC. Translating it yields CASSDTSGGADEQFF.

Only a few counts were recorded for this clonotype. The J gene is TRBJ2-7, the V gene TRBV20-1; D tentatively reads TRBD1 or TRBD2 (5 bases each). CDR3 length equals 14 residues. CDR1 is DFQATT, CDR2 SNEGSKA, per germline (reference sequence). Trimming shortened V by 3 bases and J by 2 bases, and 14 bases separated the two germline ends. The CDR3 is CSARRGDQPYEQYF. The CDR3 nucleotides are TGCAGTGCTAGGCGTGGGGACCAGCCCTACGAGCAGTACTTC.